Listed below are T cell receptor beta chains from one sample, sequenced in a study of post-analysis software for immune sequencing data. TCRdb re-derived calls from the PCR reads in MiXCR, one entry per CDR3 protein. The sample includes some 160,000 distinct CDR3 sequences, 35% to 40% seen only once; the top ten take under 30%. Sample: blood, taken after autologous hematopoietic stem cell transplantation. Receptors were obtained from a girl aged 5-17 years with multiple sclerosis. Both conserved end residues are part of each CDR3. A D gene is named only where the DNA matches it firmly. The size field is filled for only some rows; it gives once, few, many or a size class.

TRBV18	NA	NA	TRBJ2-7	CASSPGTASSYEQYF	TGTGCCAGCTCACCGGGGACGGCCAGCTCCTACGAGCAGTACTTC
TRBV10-3	NA	NA	TRBJ2-1	CAIRQGGADEQFF	TGTGCCATCAGACAGGGAGGTGCCGATGAGCAGTTCTTC
TRBV9	NA	TRBD1	TRBJ1-2	CASSHSRDRGLFYGYTF	TGTGCCAGCAGCCATTCGAGGGACAGGGGGCTTTTCTATGGCTACACCTTC
TRBV3-1	few	NA	TRBJ1-1	CASSQVGENTEAFF	TGTGCCAGCAGCCAAGTAGGGGAGAACACTGAAGCTTTCTTT
TRBV27	NA	TRBD2	TRBJ2-1	CASSSPFSGGIDEQFF	TGTGCCAGCAGTTCCCCCTTTTCGGGAGGTATAGATGAGCAGTTCTTC
TRBV7-9	NA	TRBD2	TRBJ2-3	CASSLSGVSTDTQYF	TGTGCCAGCAGCTTAAGCGGGGTTAGCACAGATACGCAGTATTTT
TRBV5-1	many	TRBD2	TRBJ2-3	CASSPLGTSGGTDTQYF	TGCGCCAGCAGCCCCCTCGGGACTAGCGGAGGCACAGATACGCAGTATTTT
TRBV4-2	few	TRBD2	TRBJ2-1	CASSPGAGLLSGGAYNEQFF	TGTGCCAGCAGCCCTGGGGCAGGACTCCTCTCCGGGGGGGCCTACAATGAGCAGTTCTTC
TRBV2	few	TRBD2	TRBJ2-1	CASTKYLPTGTSGRLYEQFF	TGTGCCAGCACCAAATACCTCCCAACCGGGACTAGCGGGAGGTTGTATGAGCAGTTCTTC
TRBV29-1	NA	TRBD2	TRBJ2-7	CSVEGGLAGSYEQYF	TGCAGCGTTGAAGGGGGACTAGCGGGTTCCTACGAGCAGTACTTC
TRBV28	few	NA	TRBJ2-1	CASMGGTNNEQFF	TGTGCCAGCATGGGCGGGACGAACAATGAGCAGTTCTTC
TRBV6-2/TRBV6-3	few	NA	TRBJ2-1	CASGRRDEQFF	TGTGCCAGCGGCCGTCGGGATGAGCAGTTCTTC
TRBV28	many	TRBD2	TRBJ2-1	CASSSLAGAYNEQFF	TGTGCCAGCAGTTCACTAGCGGGAGCGTACAATGAGCAGTTCTTC
TRBV10-3	NA	NA	TRBJ2-7	CAISVRNRTAYEQYF	TGTGCCATCAGTGTGAGGAACAGGACCGCCTACGAGCAGTACTTC
TRBV29-1	NA	TRBD1	TRBJ2-5	CSVGKGQGEETQYF	TGCAGCGTTGGTAAGGGACAGGGTGAAGAGACCCAGTACTTC
TRBV30	few	TRBD1	TRBJ2-7	CAWSPGTVSYEQYF	TGTGCCTGGAGCCCGGGGACAGTGTCCTACGAGCAGTACTTC
TRBV25-1	NA	TRBD2	TRBJ2-3	CAGSEYGGRRGSTDTQYF	TGTGCCGGCAGTGAATACGGTGGGAGGCGGGGGAGCACAGATACGCAGTATTTT
TRBV19	few	NA	TRBJ2-7	CASSIAGRPYEQYF	TGTGCCAGTAGTATTGCGGGAAGGCCGTACGAGCAGTACTTC
TRBV15	few	NA	TRBJ2-3	CATRDYTDTQYF	TGTGCCACCAGGGACTACACAGATACGCAGTATTTT
TRBV24-1	NA	TRBD1	TRBJ1-2	CATSDRGQGLSYGYTF	TGTGCCACCAGTGACCGGGGACAGGGCCTTTCCTATGGCTACACCTTC
TRBV27	many	NA	TRBJ2-3	CASSLYRDRTDTQYF	TGTGCCAGCAGTCTCTACAGAGATCGCACAGATACGCAGTATTTT
TRBV29-1	few	TRBD2	TRBJ2-5	CSALLAVEETQYF	TGCAGCGCCCTCCTAGCGGTTGAAGAGACCCAGTACTTC
TRBV5-1	NA	NA	TRBJ1-2	CASSLAVRTSGYTF	TGCGCCAGCAGCTTGGCCGTTAGGACTTCTGGCTACACCTTC
TRBV5-1	few	NA	TRBJ2-6	CASSSTGYSGANVLTF	TGCGCCAGCAGCAGCACAGGTTACTCTGGGGCCAACGTCCTGACTTTC
TRBV6-5	few	TRBD1	TRBJ2-7	CASSQGAAYEQYF	TGTGCCAGCAGTCAGGGGGCAGCCTACGAGCAGTACTTC
TRBV29-1	NA	TRBD2	TRBJ2-7	CSVEGPGKGLGDSEQYF	TGCAGCGTTGAAGGCCCAGGAAAGGGACTAGGAGATAGCGAGCAGTACTTC
TRBV5-1	NA	NA	TRBJ2-7	CASSSHGPGNSYEQYF	TGCGCCAGCAGCAGTCATGGGCCAGGGAACTCCTACGAGCAGTACTTC
TRBV14	NA	NA	TRBJ1-2	CASSQAHSGGYGYTF	TGTGCCAGCAGCCAAGCACACAGCGGAGGCTATGGCTACACCTTC
TRBV6-6	NA	TRBD1	TRBJ1-1	CASSPGQGNTEAFF	TGTGCCAGCAGTCCGGGACAGGGAAACACTGAAGCTTTCTTT
TRBV20-1	NA	NA	TRBJ1-5	CSAKQGINQPQHF	TGCAGTGCTAAACAAGGGATCAATCAGCCCCAGCATTTT
TRBV10-1	once	NA	TRBJ2-3	CASSESKRLTDTRYF	TGCGCCAGCAGTGAGTCGAAGCGGCTCACAGATACGCGGTATTTT
TRBV2	few	NA	TRBJ2-1	CASSLGGPNEQFF	TGTGCCAGCAGCCTGGGGGGGCCGAATGAGCAGTTCTTC
TRBV9	few	TRBD2	TRBJ2-7	CASSESGIGLREQYF	TGTGCCAGCAGCGAGAGCGGGATCGGCCTTCGGGAGCAGTACTTC
TRBV11-3	few	TRBD2	TRBJ2-1	CASSPSGRPHNEQFF	TGTGCCAGCAGCCCCAGCGGGAGGCCGCACAATGAGCAGTTCTTC
TRBV12-3/TRBV12-4	few	TRBD2	TRBJ2-7	CASSFPGTIVAQYF	TGTGCCAGCAGTTTCCCCGGGACTATAGTTGCTCAGTACTTC
TRBV11-2	NA	TRBD2	TRBJ2-7	CASSPGLAALSCEQYF	TGTGCCAGCAGCCCGGGACTAGCGGCCCTCTCCTGCGAGCAGTACTTC
TRBV29-1	few	NA	TRBJ2-1	CSVAGTYNEQFF	TGCAGCGTTGCCGGGACATACAATGAGCAGTTCTTC
TRBV10-3	few	TRBD1	TRBJ2-7	CAISAGGLVYEQYF	TGTGCCATCAGTGCAGGGGGCCTGGTATACGAGCAGTACTTC
TRBV12-3/TRBV12-4	many	NA	TRBJ2-7	CASSFDSDYEQYF	TGTGCCAGCAGTTTTGACAGCGATTACGAGCAGTACTTC
TRBV20-1	NA	TRBD2	TRBJ2-7	CSAKTSGEPEQYF	TGCAGTGCCAAGACTAGCGGAGAACCCGAGCAGTACTTC
TRBV5-6	NA	NA	TRBJ1-5	CASSLQGGPNQPQHF	TGTGCCAGCAGCTTGCAGGGAGGCCCCAATCAGCCCCAGCATTTT
TRBV20-1	few	NA	TRBJ1-2	CSARPGSYSYTF	TGCAGTGCTAGACCCGGGAGCTATAGCTACACCTTC
TRBV6-5	NA	NA	TRBJ2-3	CASSQGTSTDTQYF	TGTGCCAGCAGCCAAGGTACCAGTACAGATACGCAGTATTTT